Presented here are 23 T cell receptor beta chains from one specimen sequenced in a study of T cells expressing NK-cell markers. Each CDR3 protein gets one entry in TCRdb, which reprocessed the 5' RACE reads and gives no DNA. The sample table includes 350,000 to 450,000 distinct CDR3 sequences. Sequencing was carried out using blood T cells: a sorted CD56 or NKG2C T cell subset, CD4+ or CD8+ T cells, or bulk PBMC T cells (not recorded which). The receptors shown here come from a man between 18 and 69 years old in good health.

This rearrangement joins TRBV6-4 to TRBJ2-2; TCRdb names TRBD1, which stays unverified in the absence of DNA. The CDR3 is made up of 17 amino acids. Germline V CDR1 and CDR2: MRHNA, SNTAGT. The CDR3: CASSELGDRRNTGELFF.

The chain links TRBV4-1 to TRBJ2-4; TCRdb selects TRBD1, and the lack of DNA leaves this call unchecked. Germline V lookup: CDR1 MGHRA, CDR2 YSYEKL. CDR3 length equals 15 residues. The CDR3 sequence: CASSQEDRVGYIQYF.

The chain carries TRBV5-1 and TRBJ1-4; absent DNA, TCRdb's TRBD1 call cannot be checked. Germline CDR1 and CDR2: SGHRS and YFSETQ. The CDR3 consists of 15 residues. The CDR3 loop reads CASSRTAWGNEKLFF.

The genes are TRBV12-5 and TRBJ1-1; without DNA, the TCRdb call of TRBD1 cannot be checked. From germline, CDR1 is LGHNT and CDR2 FRNRAP. CDR3 length: 13 residues. The CDR3 spells CASGPGTGREAFF.

This chain uses TRBV15 with TRBJ2-7; with no DNA, the TCRdb D assignment of TRBD1 cannot be verified. CDR1 is LNHNV, CDR2 YYDKDF, per germline (reference sequence). This CDR3 contains 13 residues. This CDR3 reads CATKTGDSYEQYF.

The chain uses TRBV3-1 and TRBJ2-3. CDR3 length: 13 amino acids. Germline V gene data show CDR1 as LGHDT and CDR2 as YNNKEL (reference sequence). The CDR3 loop reads CASSQAATDTQYF.

The chain has TRBV5-1 and TRBJ2-3; TCRdb's assignment of TRBD2 cannot be checked, as there is no DNA. CDR3 length: 17 residues. The germline gives CDR1 SGHRS, CDR2 YFSETQ. This chain's CDR3 is CASRPRTSGGARDTQYF. The variable domain in full, completed from reference TRBV5-1 and TRBJ2-3, reads KAGVTQTPRYLIKTRGQQVTLSCSPISGHRSVSWYQQTPGQGLQFLFEYFSETQRNKGNFPGRFSGRQFSNSRSEMNVSTLELGDSALYLCASRPRTSGGARDTQYFGPGTRLTVL.

The gene calls are TRBV7-3 and TRBJ2-3. The CDR3 contains 13 residues. Germline CDR1 is SGHTA and CDR2 is FQGTGA. The CDR3 protein is CASSLRNGDTQYF.

The V call is TRBV19, the J call TRBJ2-7; TCRdb lists TRBD2, though no DNA is available to test this call. The CDR3 runs 13 residues. The germline CDR1 and CDR2 sequences are LNHDA and SQIVND (reference sequence). The CDR3 protein is CASSIVLGSGQYF.

The chain carries TRBV6-1 and TRBJ2-7; TCRdb's D call, TRBD1, is unchecked because there is no DNA. Germline V gives CDR1 MNHNS, CDR2 SASEGT. This CDR3 comprises 14 residues. This CDR3 is CASSVQEGGYEQYF.

The V and J genes are TRBV5-5 and TRBJ2-3; the TCRdb D gene call, TRBD1, has no DNA to confirm it. Per the germline V gene, CDR1 is SGHKS and CDR2 is YYEKEE (reference sequence). CDR3 length equals 15 residues. The CDR3 region is CASSFGSRGSDTQYF.

V usage is TRBV5-1 and J usage is TRBJ2-4; without DNA, the TCRdb call of TRBD1 cannot be checked. The germline V gene encodes CDR1 SGHRS and CDR2 YFSETQ. CDR3 length equals 18 residues. This CDR3 is CASSLLGAGDRAKNIQYF.

The V gene is TRBV18, the J gene TRBJ2-7; absent DNA, TCRdb's TRBD2 call cannot be checked. CDR3 length: 16 amino acids. Germline V gene sequence: CDR1 KGHSH, CDR2 LQKENI. The chain's CDR3 is CASSPPRPGGSYEQYF.

The chain uses TRBV2 and TRBJ2-3; TCRdb reports TRBD2, a call that lacks DNA to check it against. The CDR3 contains 19 residues. Germline-derived CDR1 and CDR2 are SNHLY and FYNNEI. CDR3 protein: CASSEALRLAAPGTDTQYF.

The rearrangement links TRBV5-5 to TRBJ2-3. Germline CDR1 SGHKS, CDR2 YYEKEE (reference sequence). The CDR3 contains 15 residues. The CDR3 loop is CASSWDRGYTDTQYF.

The chain has TRBV10-1 and TRBJ2-7. There are 13 residues in the CDR3. Germline CDR1 and CDR2: WNHNN and SYGVQD (reference sequence). CDR3 residues: CASSESAAYEQYF.

The chain links TRBV5-5 to TRBJ2-1; TCRdb's assignment of TRBD2 cannot be checked, as there is no DNA. The CDR3 loop spans 16 amino acids. The germline V gene has CDR1 SGHKS and CDR2 YYEKEE (reference sequence). The CDR3 spells CASSTGLAGAYNEQFF.

The chain is built from TRBV10-3 and TRBJ1-5; TCRdb calls TRBD1, which cannot be checked without DNA. The CDR3 is made up of 14 amino acids. Germline assignment: CDR1 ENHRY and CDR2 SYGVKD. The CDR3 sequence is CAISEHKGEQPQHF.

This rearrangement joins TRBV6-2 or TRBV6-3 to TRBJ2-5; TCRdb designates TRBD1, a call that cannot be tested without DNA. The CDR3 extends over 15 amino acids. The germline V gene has CDR1 MNHEY and CDR2 SVGEGT. The chain's CDR3 is CASRRTGKGRETQYF.

The V gene is TRBV19, the J gene TRBJ2-2; TCRdb reports TRBD1, a call that lacks DNA to check it against. Germline lookup yields CDR1 LNHDA and CDR2 SQIVND (reference sequence). This CDR3 is built from 14 residues. The CDR3 loop is CASRNRGQTGELFF.

The chain is built from TRBV4-1 and TRBJ2-3; there is no DNA to check the TCRdb D call of TRBD2. The CDR3 is 16 residues long. Per the germline V gene, CDR1 is MGHRA and CDR2 is YSYEKL. This CDR3 is CASSQEASGSVGTQYF.

The rearrangement links TRBV6-1 to TRBJ1-2. The V gene's germline CDR1 is MNHNS and CDR2 SASEGT. CDR3 length: 15 residues. The CDR3 sequence: CASSRSGIQNYGYTF.

The chain joins TRBV7-9 to TRBJ2-1; checking the TCRdb D call of TRBD2 is not possible without DNA. Per germline, CDR1 SEHNR and CDR2 FQNEAQ (reference sequence). The CDR3 spans 15 residues. The CDR3 is CASQTLGVTGNEQFF.